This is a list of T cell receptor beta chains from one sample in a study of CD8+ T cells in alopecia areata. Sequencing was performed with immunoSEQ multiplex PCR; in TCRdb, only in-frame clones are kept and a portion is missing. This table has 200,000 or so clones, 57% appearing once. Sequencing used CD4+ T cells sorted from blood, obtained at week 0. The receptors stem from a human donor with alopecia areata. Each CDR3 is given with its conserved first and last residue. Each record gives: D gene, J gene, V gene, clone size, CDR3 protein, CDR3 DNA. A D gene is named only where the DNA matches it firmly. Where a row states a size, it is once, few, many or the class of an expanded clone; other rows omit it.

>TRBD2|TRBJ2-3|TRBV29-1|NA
CSVEGAGGFTDTQYF
TGCAGCGTTGAAGGGGCGGGAGGTTTCACAGATACGCAGTATTTT
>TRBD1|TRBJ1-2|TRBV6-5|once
CASSDRGRRGYTF
TGTGCCAGCAGTGACAGGGGGCGGAGAGGCTACACCTTC
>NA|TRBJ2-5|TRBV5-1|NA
CASSLAVRGGETQYF
TGCGCCAGCAGCTTGGCCGTCAGGGGAGGAGAGACCCAGTACTTC
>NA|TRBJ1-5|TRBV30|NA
CAWTGGSNQPQHF
TGTGCCTGGACGGGGGGGAGCAATCAGCCCCAGCATTTT
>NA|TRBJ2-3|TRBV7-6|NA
CASSLSVLLTDTQYF
TGTGCCAGCAGCTTATCTGTACTCCTCACAGATACGCAGTATTTT
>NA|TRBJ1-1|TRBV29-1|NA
CSAGGSRRTEAFF
TGCAGCGCTGGAGGGTCCCGGCGGACTGAAGCTTTCTTT
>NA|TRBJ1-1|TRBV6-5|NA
CASSYANKRREAFF
TGTGCCAGCAGTTACGCAAACAAGAGGCGGGAAGCTTTCTTT
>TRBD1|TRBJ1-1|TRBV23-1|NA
CASSPAVDRGPEAFF
TGCGCCAGCAGTCCAGCCGTGGACAGGGGGCCCGAAGCTTTCTTT
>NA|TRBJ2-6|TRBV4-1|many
CASSRGPAASDGANVLTF
TGCGCCAGCAGCCGGGGACCAGCCGCCTCGGATGGGGCCAACGTCCTGACTTTC
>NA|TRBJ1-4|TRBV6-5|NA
CASSSYSGGREKLFF
TGTGCCAGCAGTAGTTACAGCGGGGGACGGGAAAAACTGTTTTTT
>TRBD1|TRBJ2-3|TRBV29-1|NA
CSVGQGDGTDTQYF
TGCAGCGTTGGGCAGGGGGATGGCACAGATACGCAGTATTTT
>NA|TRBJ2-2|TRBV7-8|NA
CASSTNTGELFF
TGTGCCAGCAGCACCAACACCGGGGAGCTGTTTTTT
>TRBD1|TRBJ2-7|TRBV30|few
CAWSGQGGYEQYF
TGTGCCTGGAGCGGACAGGGCGGGTACGAGCAGTACTTC
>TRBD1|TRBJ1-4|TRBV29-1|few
CSGGQGGDKLFF
TGCAGCGGGGGACAGGGAGGTGATAAACTGTTTTTT
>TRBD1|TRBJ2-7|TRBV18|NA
CASYLGQGTEQYF
TGTGCCAGCTATCTGGGACAGGGGACCGAGCAGTACTTC
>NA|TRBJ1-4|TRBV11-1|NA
CASSLPGGEKLFF
TGTGCCAGCAGCCTGCCTGGCGGTGAAAAACTGTTTTTT
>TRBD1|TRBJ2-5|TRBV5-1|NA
CASSSTGRETQYF
TGCGCCAGCAGCTCGACAGGGCGAGAGACCCAGTACTTC
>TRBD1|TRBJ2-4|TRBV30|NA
CAWSAPSYRGRNIQYF
TGTGCCTGGAGTGCCCCATCCTACAGGGGAAGGAACATTCAGTACTTC
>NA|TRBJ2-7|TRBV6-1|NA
CASSFSGSYEQYF
TGTGCCAGCAGTTTTTCAGGATCCTACGAGCAGTACTTC
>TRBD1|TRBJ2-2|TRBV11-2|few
CASSSRGKRNTGELFF
TGTGCCAGCAGCTCCAGGGGGAAGCGGAACACCGGGGAGCTGTTTTTT
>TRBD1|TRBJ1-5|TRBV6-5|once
CASSYSAGGGQPQHF
TGTGCCAGCAGTTACTCGGCAGGGGGCGGACAGCCCCAGCATTTT
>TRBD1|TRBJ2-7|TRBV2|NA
CASIRWDRGRRSSYEQYF
TGTGCCAGCATACGTTGGGACAGGGGTCGGAGGAGCTCCTACGAGCAGTACTTC
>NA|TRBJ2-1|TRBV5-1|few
CASSSIVTLGNEQFF
TGCGCCAGCAGCTCAATAGTCACTTTAGGCAATGAGCAGTTCTTC
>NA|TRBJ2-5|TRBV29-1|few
CSVELQGETQYF
TGCAGCGTTGAACTGCAGGGAGAGACCCAGTACTTC
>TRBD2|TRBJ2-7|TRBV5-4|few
CASRLAGGPNEQYF
TGTGCCAGCAGGCTAGCGGGAGGGCCAAACGAGCAGTACTTC
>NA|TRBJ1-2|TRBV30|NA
CAWSVSLGTDGYTF
TGTGCCTGGAGTGTATCTCTCGGGACGGATGGCTACACCTTC
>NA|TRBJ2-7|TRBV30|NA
CAWSVPPAEKYF
TGTGCCTGGAGTGTACCGCCGGCAGAAAAGTACTTC
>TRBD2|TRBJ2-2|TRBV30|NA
CAWNLHGTGRLAGGRWYTGELFF
TGTGCCTGGAACTTACACGGGACAGGAAGGCTAGCGGGAGGACGATGGTACACCGGGGAGCTGTTTTTT
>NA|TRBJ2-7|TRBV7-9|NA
CASSFGGDTYEQYF
TGTGCCAGCAGCTTTGGCGGGGATACCTACGAGCAGTACTTC
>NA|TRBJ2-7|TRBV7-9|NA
CASSPPVWRQTYEQYF
TGTGCCAGCAGCCCCCCGGTTTGGAGACAGACTTACGAGCAGTACTTC
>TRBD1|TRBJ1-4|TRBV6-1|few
CASKGQGEKLFF
TGTGCCAGCAAGGGACAGGGGGAAAAACTGTTTTTT
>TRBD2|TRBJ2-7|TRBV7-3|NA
CASSSRAGGSYEQYF
TGTGCCAGCAGCTCGCGAGCGGGGGGTAGTTACGAGCAGTACTTC
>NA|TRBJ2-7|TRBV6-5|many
CASSSLRGSLREQYF
TGTGCCAGCAGTTCCCTGAGAGGGAGCCTACGCGAGCAGTACTTC
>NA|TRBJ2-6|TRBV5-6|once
CASSFLNTGANVLTF
TGTGCCAGCAGCTTTTTGAACACGGGGGCCAACGTCCTGACTTTC
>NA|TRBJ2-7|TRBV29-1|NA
CSVQGVFGYEQYF
TGCAGCGTCCAAGGAGTGTTCGGCTACGAGCAGTACTTC
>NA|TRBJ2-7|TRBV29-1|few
CSVTRGAYEQYF
TGCAGCGTGACCAGGGGCGCCTACGAGCAGTACTTC
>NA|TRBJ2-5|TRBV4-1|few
CASSQTETGGQETQYF
TGCGCCAGCAGCCAGACAGAGACAGGAGGTCAAGAGACCCAGTACTTC
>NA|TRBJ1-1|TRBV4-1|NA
CASSLDREAFF
TGCGCCAGCAGCTTGGACAGAGAAGCTTTCTTT
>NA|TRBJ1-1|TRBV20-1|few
CSARVGPEAFF
TGCAGTGCTCGGGTGGGGCCTGAAGCTTTCTTT
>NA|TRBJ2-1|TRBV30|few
CAWSVLGWFDNEQFF
TGTGCCTGGAGTGTGTTAGGGTGGTTCGACAATGAGCAGTTCTTC
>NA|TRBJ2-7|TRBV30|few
CARGYQYEQYF
TGTGCCAGGGGTTATCAATACGAGCAGTACTTC
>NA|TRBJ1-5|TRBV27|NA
CASSFEGGLNQPQHF
TGTGCCAGCAGTTTTGAGGGAGGACTGAATCAGCCCCAGCATTTT
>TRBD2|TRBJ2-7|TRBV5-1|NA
CASSATSVNEQYF
TGCGCCAGCAGCGCGACTAGCGTCAACGAGCAGTACTTC
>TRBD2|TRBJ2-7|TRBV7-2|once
CASSPTSGPYEQYF
TGTGCCAGCAGCCCGACTAGCGGTCCCTACGAGCAGTACTTC
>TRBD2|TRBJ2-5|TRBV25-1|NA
CASSVGTSMYETQYF
TGTGCCAGCAGTGTTGGGACTAGCATGTATGAGACCCAGTACTTC
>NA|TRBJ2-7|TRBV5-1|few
CASSLNRVDYEQYF
TGCGCCAGCAGCTTGAATAGGGTGGACTACGAGCAGTACTTC
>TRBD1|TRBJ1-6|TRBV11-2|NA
CASSLGFTGGFGSPLHF
TGTGCCAGCAGCTTAGGTTTTACAGGGGGTTTCGGCTCACCCCTCCACTTT
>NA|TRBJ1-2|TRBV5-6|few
CASSQGGGLYGYTF
TGTGCCAGCAGCCAAGGTGGGGGTCTCTATGGCTACACCTTC
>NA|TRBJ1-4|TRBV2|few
CASSPGPQREKLFF
TGTGCCAGCAGTCCGGGCCCCCAGAGGGAAAAACTGTTTTTT
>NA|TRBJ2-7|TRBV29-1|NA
CSVAGTYEQYF
TGCAGCGTTGCCGGTACCTACGAGCAGTACTTC
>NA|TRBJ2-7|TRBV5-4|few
CASSLSQGYSEQYF
TGTGCCAGCAGCTTGTCGCAGGGGTACAGCGAGCAGTACTTC
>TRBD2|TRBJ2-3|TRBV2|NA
CASSDRLATDTQYF
TGTGCCAGCAGTGACCGACTAGCAACAGATACGCAGTATTTT
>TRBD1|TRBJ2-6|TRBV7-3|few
CASSLRGDRRILSGANVLTF
TGTGCCAGCAGCTTAAGAGGGGACAGAAGAATTTTATCTGGGGCCAACGTCCTGACTTTC
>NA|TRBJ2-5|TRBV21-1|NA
CASSKGNQETQYF
TGTGCCAGCAGCAAAGGCAACCAAGAGACCCAGTACTTC
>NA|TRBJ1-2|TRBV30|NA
CAWSLRGSISNYGYTF
TGTGCCTGGAGTCTTAGGGGCTCGATCTCTAACTATGGCTACACCTTC
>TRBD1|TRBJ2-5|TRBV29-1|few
CSGRDRDFQETQYF
TGCAGCGGGCGGGACAGGGACTTCCAAGAGACCCAGTACTTC
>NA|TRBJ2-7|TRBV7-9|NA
CASSLQGYSYEQYF
TGTGCCAGCAGCTTACAGGGGTACTCCTACGAGCAGTACTTC
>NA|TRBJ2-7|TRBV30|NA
CAWSERYEQYF
TGTGCCTGGAGTGAACGGTACGAGCAGTACTTC
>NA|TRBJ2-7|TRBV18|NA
CASSPGTRDREQYF
TGTGCCAGCTCACCCGGGACAAGGGATCGAGAGCAGTACTTC
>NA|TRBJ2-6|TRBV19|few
CASSTSGANVLTF
TGTGCCAGTAGTACTTCTGGGGCCAACGTCCTGACTTTC